This T cell receptor (beta chain) was retrieved from a study of regulatory T cells in long-lasting Graves disease. Time point here: newly diagnosed GD, antithyroid drugs for less than 3 months. RNA extracted from PBMCs served as the sequencing template. Construction of the TCR beta libraries employed iRepertoire HTBI primers in conjunction with Arm-PCR of CDR3 regions. MiXCR was run by TCRdb on the multiplex PCR reads, yielding one entry per CDR3 protein. This sample carries roughly 610,000 distinct CDR3 sequences, about 15% of them seen once, and the ten largest clones take around 12%. This clonotype was observed at least ten times. These records were also assigned to another study, of T cells in Graves' hyperthyroidism and ophthalmopathy. As that report states: The HTBI primer set was used in a first-round RT-PCR of the TCR CDR3. Most clonotypes that expanded in the thyroid above 0.001 also showed up in blood.

The material sequenced was peripheral blood mononuclear cells (PBMCs), taken at new diagnosis, from a patient treated with antithyroid drugs. This clonotype originated in a young man with Graves disease.

The DNA of the CDR3 is TGCAGCGTTGAAAAGACAGGGGCCTTATTAACCGGCACAGATACGCAGTATTTT. This translates into CSVEKTGALLTGTDTQYF. The chain employs TRBV29-1 and TRBJ2-3; TRBD1 matches at 8 bases. The CDR3 extends over 18 amino acids. Germline CDR1 is SQVTM and CDR2 is ANQGSEA. V lost 2 bases and J lost 1; bases outside the gene matches: 14.